The rows below give T cell receptor beta chains drawn from one sample of a study of blood T cells in healthy people across ages. TCRdb itself ran the 5' RACE reads through MiXCR, one entry per CDR3 protein. The sample has about 1.8 million distinct CDR3 sequences; roughly 52% are singletons. Material: blood. The receptor source for this set is a woman between 40 and 55 years old in good health. Each CDR3 is given with its conserved first and last residue. A D gene is named only where the DNA matches it firmly. Where a row states a size, it is once, few, many or the class of an expanded clone; other rows omit it.

NA | NA | TRBJ2-4 | TRBV4-3 | CASSQEPDGNIQYF | TGCGCCAGCAGCCAAGAACCGGACGGAAACATTCAGTACTTC
TRBD1 | few | TRBJ2-1 | TRBV29-1 | CSVGRQGISYNEQFF | TGCAGCGTTGGCAGACAGGGGATCTCCTACAATGAGCAGTTCTTC
NA | NA | TRBJ1-2 | TRBV2 | CASSEWGAVDYGYTF | TGTGCCAGCAGTGAGTGGGGGGCTGTTGACTATGGCTACACCTTC
NA | few | TRBJ2-5 | TRBV28 | CASNVRVETQYF | TGTGCCAGCAACGTTAGGGTGGAGACCCAGTACTTC
TRBD2 | NA | TRBJ2-3 | TRBV27 | CASSLPGGAVDTQYF | TGTGCCAGCAGTTTACCCGGGGGGGCTGTAGATACGCAGTATTTT
NA | NA | TRBJ1-1 | TRBV4-3 | CASSQGPDSEAFF | TGCGCCAGCAGCCAAGGGCCAGACAGCGAAGCTTTCTTT
NA | NA | TRBJ2-5 | TRBV29-1 | CSVEGGARETQYF | TGCAGCGTTGAAGGAGGGGCCCGGGAGACCCAGTACTTC
TRBD2 | NA | TRBJ2-7 | TRBV6-1 | CASRGSGLAGGSSYNEQYF | TGTGCCAGCAGGGGATCGGGACTAGCGGGGGGAAGCTCCTACAATGAGCAGTACTTC
TRBD2 | NA | TRBJ2-3 | TRBV10-1 | CASNHPPISGGPITDTQYF | TGCGCCAGCAATCATCCCCCTATTAGCGGGGGTCCAATCACAGATACGCAGTATTTT
TRBD2 | NA | TRBJ2-3 | TRBV9 | CASSVTGGQTDTQYF | TGTGCCAGCAGCGTAACGGGGGGGCAGACAGATACGCAGTATTTT
TRBD2 | NA | TRBJ2-3 | TRBV2 | CASSEQRLAGPDTQYF | TGTGCCAGCAGTGAACAACGACTAGCAGGCCCAGATACGCAGTATTTT
TRBD1 | NA | TRBJ1-5 | TRBV12-3/TRBV12-4 | CASSLTLGTGGGNQPQHF | TGTGCCAGCAGTTTGACCCTGGGGACAGGGGGCGGCAATCAGCCCCAGCATTTT
NA | few | TRBJ2-3 | TRBV5-1 | CASSPGDLTDTQYF | TGCGCCAGCAGCCCGGGGGATCTCACAGATACGCAGTATTTT
NA | NA | TRBJ2-7 | TRBV5-5 | CASSLDIGSSYEQYF | TGTGCCAGCAGCTTGGATATAGGATCCTCCTACGAGCAGTACTTC
NA | NA | TRBJ2-7 | TRBV18 | CASSPPGSGNSYEQYF | TGTGCCAGCTCACCACCGGGTTCTGGAAACTCCTACGAGCAGTACTTC
NA | few | TRBJ1-2 | TRBV19 | CASSATPNYGYTF | TGTGCCAGTAGTGCGACACCGAACTATGGCTACACCTTC
NA | few | TRBJ2-5 | TRBV6-5 | CASSYFGDGPQETQYF | TGTGCCAGCAGTTACTTCGGGGACGGGCCCCAAGAGACCCAGTACTTC
NA | NA | TRBJ2-7 | TRBV27 | CASSLTRDGYEQYF | TGTGCCAGCAGTTTAACAAGGGATGGGTACGAGCAGTACTTC
TRBD2 | NA | TRBJ2-3 | TRBV11-2 | CASTPLAGLRDTQYF | TGTGCCAGCACCCCGCTAGCGGGGTTGAGGGATACGCAGTATTTT